This T cell receptor beta chain was retrieved from a study of T cell responses to AZD1222 COVID-19 vaccine. Whole-study findings and limits: Once two AZD1222 doses were given, Spike-specific TCR breadth and depth went up. Donors, mostly white British, included more females; clonal diversity was possibly underestimated. The study reported that nearly half of spike-specific TCRs target unmutated variant regions. Sampled repertoires all dated from after the peak T cell response.

With 4 bases removed from V and 0 bases from J, the gap between germline ends came to 12 bases. CDR1 is SGHTA, CDR2 FQGNSA, per germline. The CDR3 runs to 15 residues. This table comes from immunoSEQ multiplex PCR, and its TCRdb copy is limited to in-frame clones, with some not included. The data contain 140,000 to 150,000 clones, approximately 94% of them singletons. With regard to this clone: The antigen remains unidentified.

This receptor was taken from an adult in good health. The gene calls are TRBV7-2 and TRBJ1-2; D unclear. The material sequenced was peripheral blood, taken on day 0 of AZD1222 vaccination. CDR3 sequence: CASSSQTTANYGYTF. CDR3 in DNA: TGTGCCAGCAGCTCGCAGACTACCGCTAACTATGGCTACACCTTC. Drawing the rest from reference TRBV7-2 and TRBJ1-2, the complete variable domain is GAGVSQSPSNKVTEKGKDVELRCDPISGHTALYWYRQSLGQGLEFLIYFQGNSAPDKSGLPSDRFSAERTGGSVSTLTIQRTQQEDSAVYLCASSSQTTANYGYTFGSGTRLTVV.